These T cell receptor beta chains were read from a single sample in a study of T cell responses to AZD1222 COVID-19 vaccine. Measured with immunoSEQ multiplex PCR; TCRdb has only the in-frame clones, and not every one. The table records 150,000 to 200,000 clones, around 93% of them present only once. The sequencing here drew on peripheral blood, taken on day 0 of AZD1222 vaccination. The receptors stem from an adult in good health. Both conserved end residues are part of each CDR3. The order of the fields is CDR3 protein, clone size, V gene, J gene, D gene. A D gene is named only where the DNA matches it firmly. The size field is filled for only some rows; it gives once, few, many or a size class.

CATGDRGLSGANVLTF	.	TRBV19	TRBJ2-6	TRBD1
CASSQKPGSPSYNEQFF	.	TRBV14	TRBJ2-1	.
CASSLGGFVDEQFF	.	TRBV11-3	TRBJ2-1	.
CSAGGQYEQYF	.	TRBV20-1	TRBJ2-7	.
CASSLSGTGGNTIYF	.	TRBV3-1/TRBV3-2	TRBJ1-3	TRBD1
CASSRDGTGELFF	.	TRBV7-8	TRBJ2-2	.
CASSTSTGGGQPQHF	once	TRBV7-2	TRBJ1-5	TRBD1
CASSYPGVAVYGYTF	.	TRBV6-2/TRBV6-3	TRBJ1-2	.
CASSLGGADQPQHF	.	TRBV5-1	TRBJ1-5	.
CASSIDTDQPQHF	.	TRBV6-4	TRBJ1-5	.
CAWSGYRDLAYQETQYF	.	TRBV30	TRBJ2-5	.
CASSDRGLANTGELFF	.	TRBV18	TRBJ2-2	TRBD1
CASSLVSGLAPGELFF	.	TRBV11-2	TRBJ2-2	TRBD2
CATSRVFARGPETQYF	.	TRBV15	TRBJ2-5	.
CASSLGGAFYNEQFF	once	TRBV5-8	TRBJ2-1	.
CASSQTLTANQPQHF	once	TRBV4-3	TRBJ1-5	.
CASSYSLSVPNSPLHF	.	TRBV6-5	TRBJ1-6	.
CASSIHSGGSYEQYF	.	TRBV7-2	TRBJ2-7	TRBD2
CASSDKSSGNTIYF	few	TRBV11-2	TRBJ1-3	.
CASSPVRGQSNEQFF	.	TRBV5-6	TRBJ2-1	.
CASRPTGGFGSPLHF	once	TRBV5-6	TRBJ1-6	TRBD1
CASSQGREEKLFF	.	TRBV5-5	TRBJ1-4	.
CANKDRGGYTF	once	TRBV10-3	TRBJ1-2	TRBD1
CAWRRGAKDAGTDTQYF	.	TRBV30	TRBJ2-3	TRBD2
CASSEQATKNIQYF	.	TRBV6-1	TRBJ2-4	.
CAGSQGSPGNTIYF	.	TRBV2	TRBJ1-3	.
CASSSVSQRGSYEQYF	.	TRBV28	TRBJ2-7	TRBD2
CASSLLPELTDTQYF	.	TRBV9	TRBJ2-3	.
CASRGQGAQDYGYTF	once	TRBV6-5	TRBJ1-2	TRBD1
CASSASSGANVLTF	.	TRBV2	TRBJ2-6	.
CASRTGNTIYF	.	TRBV9	TRBJ1-3	.
CASSLLQGLVYGNTIYF	.	TRBV5-5	TRBJ1-3	.
CASSQEAATVGTF	.	TRBV7-9	TRBJ1-1	.
CASSAGTSAQFF	.	TRBV7-9	TRBJ2-1	TRBD2
CASRASGSAETGELFF	.	TRBV27	TRBJ2-2	TRBD2
CASSLAHF	.	TRBV21-1	TRBJ1-5	.
CASSLGQRSGNTIYF	.	TRBV7-6	TRBJ1-3	.
CASSFNSGSGNQPQHF	few	TRBV27	TRBJ1-5	.
CASSQGRSQPQHF	.	TRBV6-5	TRBJ1-5	.
CASSPGGVQHPFF	.	TRBV13	TRBJ1-1	.
CASSQGRGTGPQETQYF	.	TRBV3-1/TRBV3-2	TRBJ2-5	TRBD1
CASSQGSLGMAKNIQYF	.	TRBV4-1	TRBJ2-4	.
CASSPPMEGGEKLFF	.	TRBV18	TRBJ1-4	.
CASSPSSAKSNEQFF	.	TRBV19	TRBJ2-1	.
CASTQGTSGRRSYNEQFF	.	TRBV7-2	TRBJ2-1	TRBD2
CASSEGAGNTIYF	.	TRBV10-2	TRBJ1-3	.
CASSPLVVGWSGELFF	.	TRBV7-9	TRBJ2-2	.
CSASPDPYTF	.	TRBV20-1	TRBJ1-2	.
CASSRRGAATDTQYF	.	TRBV27	TRBJ2-3	TRBD2
CASSQGRRDERCEQYF	.	TRBV3-1/TRBV3-2	TRBJ2-7	.
CATSDLLVSSYNEQFF	.	TRBV24-1	TRBJ2-1	.